Following are 9 T cell receptor beta chains from one sample sequenced in a study of breast tumors, draining lymph nodes, adjacent tissues (dated by TCRdb to 2015 to 2016). The library came from multiplex PCR. TCRdb lists the instrument as Illumina HiSeq 2000. TCRdb trimmed public reads at Q25 via fastp, called clones via MiXCR and kept in-frame beta chains. All rows with the same CDR3 protein become a single entry with the most common DNA and genes. Across this sample there are some 170,000 distinct CDR3 sequences, with about 30% seen only once. The ten largest clones add up to about 4.1% of the sample. Lymph node samples came from the axillary draining lymph nodes of breast cancer patients. The source material was axillary lymph node tissue. The receptor set was obtained from a female donor with breast cancer. Some clones in this sample may be carry-over from other donors' samples.

This clonotype was recorded many times. The V call is TRBV14, the J call TRBJ2-5; D is possibly TRBD1 (6 bases). This CDR3 comprises 15 residues. The germline V gene encodes CDR1 SGHDN and CDR2 FVKESK. V was cut by 4 bases and J by 5 bases, with 17 bases left in between. CDR3 coding DNA: TGTGCCAGCAGCCGAGGGACATACGTTGCCGAGACCCAGTACTTC. Translating it yields CASSRGTYVAETQYF.

This clonotype was found many times. This chain connects TRBV30 to TRBJ1-5; D unresolved. The CDR3 runs to 12 residues. The germline gives CDR1 GTSNPN, CDR2 SVGIG (reference sequence). The V and J ends lost 6 bases and 6 bases respectively, with 12 bases between them. In nucleotides, the CDR3 is TGTGCCTGCCGACTGCTTAGTCAGCCCCAGCATTTT. Residues: CACRLLSQPQHF. The entire variable domain, with the rest obtained from reference TRBV30 and TRBJ1-5, is as follows: SQTIHQWPATLVQPVGSPLSLECTVEGTSNPNLYWYRQAAGRGLQLLFYSVGIGQISSEVPQNLSASRPQDRQFILSSKKLLLSDSGFYLCACRLLSQPQHFGDGTRLSIL.

For this clonotype: Just one base apart from a much larger clone, this may be a read error. This CDR3 is missing its conserved last phenylalanine or tryptophan, likely due to a read error. The chain links TRBV5-6 to TRBJ1-3; D possibly corresponds to TRBD1 (6 bases). Trimming removed 0 bases from V and 3 bases from J, with 16 bases in between. There are 17 residues in the CDR3. From germline, CDR1 is SGHDT and CDR2 YYEEEE. For the CDR3, the DNA is TGTGCCAGCAGCTTGGGAACGACAGGTCGGTATGGAAACACCATATATCTT. Its protein product is CASSLGTTGRYGNTIYL.

The table lists this clonotype with many counts. This sequence joins TRBV2 and TRBJ2-2; D is undetermined. The V and J ends lost 6 bases and 5 bases respectively, with 10 bases between them. This CDR3 is 13 amino acids long. The germline V gene has CDR1 SNHLY and CDR2 FYNNEI. In DNA form, the CDR3 reads TGTGCCAGCAGGGCCGCCGAGACCGGGGAGCTGTTTTTT. This translates into CASRAAETGELFF.

On this clonotype: The junction differs from germline at one of its ends, possibly a read error. The chain carries TRBV6-6 and TRBJ2-1; maybe TRBD2 (5 bases). The CDR3 has 15 residues. The germline V gene encodes CDR1 MNHNY and CDR2 SVGAGI (reference sequence). CDR3 sequence: CASREVAGQYNGQFF. The CDR3 DNA is TGTGCCAGCAGAGAGGTTGCGGGCCAGTACAATGGGCAGTTCTTC.

This clonotype showed up many times. The chain recombines TRBV9 with TRBJ2-3; 11 bases are a match to TRBD2. V lost 2 bases, J lost 2 bases, and 4 bases stayed unmatched. CDR3 length: 16 amino acids. Per germline, CDR1 SGDLS and CDR2 YYNGEE. This CDR3 is CASSVTSGGLTDTQYF. Here the CDR3 DNA reads TGTGCCAGCAGCGTTACTAGCGGGGGCCTCACAGATACGCAGTATTTT. Looking up the rest from reference TRBV9 and TRBJ2-3 gives the full variable domain: DSGVTQTPKHLITATGQRVTLRCSPRSGDLSVYWYQQSLDQGLQFLIQYYNGEERAKGNILERFSAQQFPDLHSELNLSSLELGDSALYFCASSVTSGGLTDTQYFGPGTRLTVL.

This clonotype occurred many times. This chain links TRBV11-2 with TRBJ2-3; D not resolved. V was cut by 3 bases and J by 10 bases, with 8 bases left in between. Germline-derived CDR1 and CDR2 are SGHAT and FQNNGV. There are 11 residues in the CDR3. The CDR3 protein is CASSLALPQYF. The CDR3 nucleotides are TGTGCCAGCAGCTTGGCCCTCCCGCAGTATTTT.

The V and J genes are TRBV27 and TRBJ1-2, with TRBD1 matching 11 bases. There are 16 residues in the CDR3. Trimming removed 3 bases from V and 2 bases from J; junction bases left unmatched: 5. Looked up from germline, CDR1 is MNHEY and CDR2 is SMNVEV (reference sequence). The CDR3 DNA follows: TGTGCCAGCAGTTTCCTCGGACAGGGGGCCAACTATGGCTACACCTTC. This codes for CASSFLGQGANYGYTF.

For this clonotype: Its ends do not fully match the called genes, so a read error is possible. The chain joins TRBV6-2 or TRBV6-3 to TRBJ2-1, with D maybe TRBD2 (6 bases). From germline, CDR1 is MNHEY and CDR2 SVGEGT. This CDR3 contains 21 residues. The chain's CDR3 is CASSHSKLGNSVGRSMNEQFF. In DNA form, the CDR3 reads TGTGCCAGCAGTCACTCGAAACTGGGGAATAGTGTCGGGAGATCTATGAATGAGCAGTTCTTC.